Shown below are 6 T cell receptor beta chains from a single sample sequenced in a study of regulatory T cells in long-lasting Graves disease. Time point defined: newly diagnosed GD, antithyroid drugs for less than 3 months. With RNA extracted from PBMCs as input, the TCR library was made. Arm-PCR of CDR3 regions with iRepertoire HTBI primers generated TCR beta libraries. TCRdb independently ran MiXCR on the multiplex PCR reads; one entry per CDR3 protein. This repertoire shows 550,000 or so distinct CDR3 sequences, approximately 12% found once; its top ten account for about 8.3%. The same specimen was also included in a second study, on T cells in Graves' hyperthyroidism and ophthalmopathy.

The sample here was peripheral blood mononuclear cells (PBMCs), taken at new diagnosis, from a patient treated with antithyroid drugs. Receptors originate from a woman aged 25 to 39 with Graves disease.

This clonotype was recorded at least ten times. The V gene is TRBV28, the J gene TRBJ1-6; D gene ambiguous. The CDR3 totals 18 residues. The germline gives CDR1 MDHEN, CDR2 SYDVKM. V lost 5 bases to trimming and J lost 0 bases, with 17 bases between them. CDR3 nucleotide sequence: TGTGCCAGCAGTGTCTCAGCGAAAGGAAGCTCCTATAATTCACCCCTCCACTTT. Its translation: CASSVSAKGSSYNSPLHF.

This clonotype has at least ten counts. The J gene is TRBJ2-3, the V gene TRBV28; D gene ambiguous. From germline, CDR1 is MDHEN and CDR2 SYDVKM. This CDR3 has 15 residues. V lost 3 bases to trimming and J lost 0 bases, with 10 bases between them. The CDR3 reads CASSFLSSSTDTQYF. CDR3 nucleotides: TGTGCCAGCAGTTTTCTTTCCTCTAGCACAGATACGCAGTATTTT.

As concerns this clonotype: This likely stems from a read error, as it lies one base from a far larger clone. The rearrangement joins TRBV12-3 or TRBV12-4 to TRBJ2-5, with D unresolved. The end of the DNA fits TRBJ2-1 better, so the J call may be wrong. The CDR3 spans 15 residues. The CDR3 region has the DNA TGTGCCAGCAGTTCTTTAACAAAAACTTACAATGAGCAGTTCTTC. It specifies CASSSLTKTYNEQFF.

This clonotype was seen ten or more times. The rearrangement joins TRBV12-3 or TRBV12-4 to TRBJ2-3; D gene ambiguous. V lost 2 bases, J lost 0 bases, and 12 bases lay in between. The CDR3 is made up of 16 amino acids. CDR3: CASSLRRWDSTDTQYF. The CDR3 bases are TGTGCCAGCAGTTTACGGCGGTGGGATAGCACAGATACGCAGTATTTT.

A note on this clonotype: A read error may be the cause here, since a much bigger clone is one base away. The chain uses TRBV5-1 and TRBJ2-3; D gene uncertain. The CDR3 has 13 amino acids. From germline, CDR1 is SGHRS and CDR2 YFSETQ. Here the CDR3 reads CASRFFSTDTQSF. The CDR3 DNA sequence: TGCGCCAGCAGGTTTTTTAGCACAGATACGCAGTCTTTT.

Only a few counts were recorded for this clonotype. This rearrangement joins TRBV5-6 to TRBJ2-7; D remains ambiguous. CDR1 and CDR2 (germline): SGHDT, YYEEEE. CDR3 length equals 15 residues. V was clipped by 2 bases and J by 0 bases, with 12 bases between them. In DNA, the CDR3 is TGTGCCAGCAGCTTTCGGTGGCTAGACTCCTACGAGCAGTACTTC. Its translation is CASSFRWLDSYEQYF.